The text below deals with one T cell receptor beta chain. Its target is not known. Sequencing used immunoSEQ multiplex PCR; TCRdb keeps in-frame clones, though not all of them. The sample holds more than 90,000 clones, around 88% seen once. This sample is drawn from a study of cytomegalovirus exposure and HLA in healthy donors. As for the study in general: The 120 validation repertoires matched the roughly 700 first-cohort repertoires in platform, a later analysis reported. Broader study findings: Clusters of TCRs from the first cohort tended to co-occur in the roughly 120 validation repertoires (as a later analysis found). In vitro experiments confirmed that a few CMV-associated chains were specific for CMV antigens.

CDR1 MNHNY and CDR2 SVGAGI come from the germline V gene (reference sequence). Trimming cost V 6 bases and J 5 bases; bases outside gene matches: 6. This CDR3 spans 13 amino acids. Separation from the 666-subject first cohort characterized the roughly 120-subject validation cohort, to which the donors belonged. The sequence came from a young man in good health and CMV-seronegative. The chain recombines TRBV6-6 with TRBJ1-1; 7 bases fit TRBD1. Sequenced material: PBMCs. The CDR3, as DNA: TGTGCCAGCAGCCAGACAGGGAATACTGAAGCTTTCTTT. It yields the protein CASSQTGNTEAFF.